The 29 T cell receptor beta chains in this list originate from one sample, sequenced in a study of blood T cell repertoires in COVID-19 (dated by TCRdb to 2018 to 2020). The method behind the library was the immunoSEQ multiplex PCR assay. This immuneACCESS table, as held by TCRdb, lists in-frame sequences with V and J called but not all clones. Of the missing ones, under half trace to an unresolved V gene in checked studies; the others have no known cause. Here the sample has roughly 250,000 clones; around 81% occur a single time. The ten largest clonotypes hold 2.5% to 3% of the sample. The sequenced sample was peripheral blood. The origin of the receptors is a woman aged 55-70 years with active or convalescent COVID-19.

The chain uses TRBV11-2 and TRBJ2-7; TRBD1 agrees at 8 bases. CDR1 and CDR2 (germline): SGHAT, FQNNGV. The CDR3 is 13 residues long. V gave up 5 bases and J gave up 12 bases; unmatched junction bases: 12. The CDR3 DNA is TGTGCCAGCAGCGCCACCGGGACAGGCCTCTTGTACTTC. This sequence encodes CASSATGTGLLYF.

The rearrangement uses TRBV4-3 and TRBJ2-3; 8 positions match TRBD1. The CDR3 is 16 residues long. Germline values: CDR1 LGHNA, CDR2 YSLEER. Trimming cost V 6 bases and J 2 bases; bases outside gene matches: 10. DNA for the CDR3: TGCGCCAGCAGTTATGCTGCAGGGGGCACCACAGATACGCAGTATTTT. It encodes CASSYAAGGTTDTQYF.

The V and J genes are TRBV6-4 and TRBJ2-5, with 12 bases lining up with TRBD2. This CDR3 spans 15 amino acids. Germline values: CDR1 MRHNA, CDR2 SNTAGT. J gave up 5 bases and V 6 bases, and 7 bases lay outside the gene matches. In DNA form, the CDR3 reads TGTGCCAGCAGCCCAGGACTAGCGGGGCTCGAGACCCAGTACTTC. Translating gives CASSPGLAGLETQYF.

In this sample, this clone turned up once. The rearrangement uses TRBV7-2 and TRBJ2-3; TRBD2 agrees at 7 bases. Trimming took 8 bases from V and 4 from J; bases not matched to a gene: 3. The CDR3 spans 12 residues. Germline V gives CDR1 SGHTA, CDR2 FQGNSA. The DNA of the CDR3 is TGTGCCAGCGGCCGGGGGGCAGATACGCAGTATTTT. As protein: CASGRGADTQYF.

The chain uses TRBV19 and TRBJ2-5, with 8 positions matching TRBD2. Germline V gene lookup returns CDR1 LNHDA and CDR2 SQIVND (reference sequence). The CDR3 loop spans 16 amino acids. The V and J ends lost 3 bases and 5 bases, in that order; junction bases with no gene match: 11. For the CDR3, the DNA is TGTGCCAGTAGTATCGCGGACTGGCGGGGGGCGGAGACCCAGTACTTC. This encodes CASSIADWRGAETQYF. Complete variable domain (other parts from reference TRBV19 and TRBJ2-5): DGGITQSPKYLFRKEGQNVTLSCEQNLNHDAMYWYRQDPGQGLRLIYYSQIVNDFQKGDIAEGYSVSREKKESFPLTVTSAQKNPTAFYLCASSIADWRGAETQYFGPGTRLLVL.

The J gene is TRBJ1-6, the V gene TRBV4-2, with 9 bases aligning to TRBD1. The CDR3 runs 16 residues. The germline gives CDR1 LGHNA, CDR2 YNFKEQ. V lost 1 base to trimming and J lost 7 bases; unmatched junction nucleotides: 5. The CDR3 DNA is TGTGCCAGCAGCCAAGGGACAGGGGCGTTGAATTCACCCCTCCACTTT. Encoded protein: CASSQGTGALNSPLHF.

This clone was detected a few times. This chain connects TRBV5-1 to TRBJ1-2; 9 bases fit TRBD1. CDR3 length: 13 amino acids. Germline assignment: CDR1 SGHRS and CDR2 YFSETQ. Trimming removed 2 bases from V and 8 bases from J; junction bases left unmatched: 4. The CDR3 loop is CASSFGQGQGYTF. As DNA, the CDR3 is TGCGCCAGCAGCTTCGGACAGGGGCAAGGCTACACCTTC.

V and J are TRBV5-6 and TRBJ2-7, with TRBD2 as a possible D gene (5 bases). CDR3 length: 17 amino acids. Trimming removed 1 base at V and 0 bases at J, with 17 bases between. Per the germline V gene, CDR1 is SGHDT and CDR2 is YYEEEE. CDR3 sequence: CASSLWGVGYYSYEQYF. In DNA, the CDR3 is TGTGCCAGCAGCTTGTGGGGAGTGGGTTATTACTCCTACGAGCAGTACTTC.

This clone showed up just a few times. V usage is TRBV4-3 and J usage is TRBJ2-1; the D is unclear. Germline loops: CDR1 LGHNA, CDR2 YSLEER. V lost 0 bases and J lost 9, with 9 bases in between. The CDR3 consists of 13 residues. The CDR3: CASSQETGFEQFF. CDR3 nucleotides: TGCGCCAGCAGCCAAGAGACCGGGTTTGAGCAGTTCTTC.

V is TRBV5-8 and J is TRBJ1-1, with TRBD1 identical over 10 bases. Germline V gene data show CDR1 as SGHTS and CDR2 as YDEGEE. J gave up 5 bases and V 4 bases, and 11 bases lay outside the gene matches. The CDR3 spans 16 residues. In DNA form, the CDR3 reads TGTGCCAGCAGCCTCTATATCGGGACAGGGGAGACTGAAGCTTTCTTT. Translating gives CASSLYIGTGETEAFF.

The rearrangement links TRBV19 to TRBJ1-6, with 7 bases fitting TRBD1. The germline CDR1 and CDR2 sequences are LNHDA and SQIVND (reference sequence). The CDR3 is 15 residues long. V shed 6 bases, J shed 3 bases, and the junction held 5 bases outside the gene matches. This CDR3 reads CASRRQGNYNSPLHF. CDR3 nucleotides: TGTGCCAGTAGGCGACAGGGCAACTATAATTCACCCCTCCACTTT.

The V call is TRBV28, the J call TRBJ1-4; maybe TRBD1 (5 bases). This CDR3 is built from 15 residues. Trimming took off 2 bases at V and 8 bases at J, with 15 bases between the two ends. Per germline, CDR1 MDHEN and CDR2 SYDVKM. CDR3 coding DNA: TGTGCCAGCAGTTTAATCTCTGCAGGGCGGGAAAAACTGTTTTTT. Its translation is CASSLISAGREKLFF.

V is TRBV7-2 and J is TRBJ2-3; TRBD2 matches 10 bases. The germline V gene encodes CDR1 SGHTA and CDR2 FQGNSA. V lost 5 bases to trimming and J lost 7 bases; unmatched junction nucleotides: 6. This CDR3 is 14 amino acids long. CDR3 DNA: TGTGCCAGCAGCCCATTAGCGGGGGGCCATACGCAGTATTTT. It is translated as CASSPLAGGHTQYF.

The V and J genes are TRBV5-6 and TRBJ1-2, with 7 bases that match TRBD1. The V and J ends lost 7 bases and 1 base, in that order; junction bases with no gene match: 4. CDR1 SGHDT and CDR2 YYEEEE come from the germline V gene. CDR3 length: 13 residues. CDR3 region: CASEGANNYGYTF. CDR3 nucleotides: TGTGCCAGCGAGGGGGCTAATAACTATGGCTACACCTTC.

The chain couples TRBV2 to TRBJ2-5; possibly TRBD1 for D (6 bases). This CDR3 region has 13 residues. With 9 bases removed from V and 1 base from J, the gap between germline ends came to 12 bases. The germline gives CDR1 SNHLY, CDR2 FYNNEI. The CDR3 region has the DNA TGTGCCAGTTTCCGGGACACCCAAGAGACCCAGTACTTC. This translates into CASFRDTQETQYF. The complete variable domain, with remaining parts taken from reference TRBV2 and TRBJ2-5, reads EPEVTQTPSHQVTQMGQEVILRCVPISNHLYFYWYRQILGQKVEFLVSFYNNEISEKSEIFDDQFSVERPDGSNFTLKIRSTKLEDSAMYFCASFRDTQETQYFGPGTRLLVL.

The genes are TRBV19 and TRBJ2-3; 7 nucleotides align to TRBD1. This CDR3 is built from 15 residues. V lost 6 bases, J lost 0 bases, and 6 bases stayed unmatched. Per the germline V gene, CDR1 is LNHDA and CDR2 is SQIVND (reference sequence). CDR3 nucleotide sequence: TGTGCCAGTAGGGAACAGGGGTCTAGCACAGATACGCAGTATTTT. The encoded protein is CASREQGSSTDTQYF.

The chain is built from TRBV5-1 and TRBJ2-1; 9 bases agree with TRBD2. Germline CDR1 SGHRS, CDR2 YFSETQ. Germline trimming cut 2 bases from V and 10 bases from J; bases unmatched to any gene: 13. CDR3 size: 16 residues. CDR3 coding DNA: TGCGCCAGCAGCTTTTTGGCGAGCGGGGGGCTGCAAGAGCAGTTCTTC. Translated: CASSFLASGGLQEQFF.

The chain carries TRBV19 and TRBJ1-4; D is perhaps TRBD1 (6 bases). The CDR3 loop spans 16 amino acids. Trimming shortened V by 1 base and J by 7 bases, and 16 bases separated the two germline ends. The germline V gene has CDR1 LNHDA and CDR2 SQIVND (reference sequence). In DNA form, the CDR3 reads TGTGCCAGTAGTATAGGCACCGCAGGGGCGAGTGAAAAACTGTTTTTT. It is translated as CASSIGTAGASEKLFF.

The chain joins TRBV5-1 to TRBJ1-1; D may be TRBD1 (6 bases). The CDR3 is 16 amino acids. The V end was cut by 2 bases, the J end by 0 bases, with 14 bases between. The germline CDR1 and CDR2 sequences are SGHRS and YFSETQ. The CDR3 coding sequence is TGCGCCAGCAGCTTTGCAGGGGTCGGGCTGAACACTGAAGCTTTCTTT. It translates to CASSFAGVGLNTEAFF.

CDR3: CASSSQPLLAAPYEQYF. CDR3 DNA: TGTGCCAGCAGCTCCCAGCCTTTACTAGCGGCCCCCTACGAGCAGTACTTC. This chain uses TRBV7-2 with TRBJ2-7, with 8 bases lining up with TRBD2. Germline assignment: CDR1 SGHTA and CDR2 FQGNSA. V was clipped by 4 bases and J by 2 bases; unmatched bases: 13. The length of the CDR3 is 17 residues.

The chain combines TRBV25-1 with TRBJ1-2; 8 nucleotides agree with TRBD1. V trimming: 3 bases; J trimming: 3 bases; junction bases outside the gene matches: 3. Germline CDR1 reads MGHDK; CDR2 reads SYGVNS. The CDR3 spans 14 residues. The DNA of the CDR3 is TGTGCCAGCAGTGATTGGGACAGGCACTATGGCTACACCTTC. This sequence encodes CASSDWDRHYGYTF.

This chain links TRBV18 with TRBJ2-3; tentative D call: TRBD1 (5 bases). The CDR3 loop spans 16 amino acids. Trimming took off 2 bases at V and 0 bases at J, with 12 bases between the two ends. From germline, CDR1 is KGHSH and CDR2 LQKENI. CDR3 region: CASSPWATASTDTQYF. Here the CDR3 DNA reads TGTGCCAGCTCACCATGGGCGACAGCTAGCACAGATACGCAGTATTTT. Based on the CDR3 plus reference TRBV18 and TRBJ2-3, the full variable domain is NAGVMQNPRHLVRRRGQEARLRCSPMKGHSHVYWYRQLPEEGLKFMVYLQKENIIDESGMPKERFSAEFPKEGPSILRIQQVVRGDSAAYFCASSPWATASTDTQYFGPGTRLTVL.

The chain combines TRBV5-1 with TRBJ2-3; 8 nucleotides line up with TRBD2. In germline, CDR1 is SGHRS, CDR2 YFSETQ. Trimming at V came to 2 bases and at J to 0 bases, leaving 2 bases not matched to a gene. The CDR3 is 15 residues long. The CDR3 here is CASSFQRGSTDTQYF. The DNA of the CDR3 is TGCGCCAGCAGCTTCCAGCGGGGGAGCACAGATACGCAGTATTTT.

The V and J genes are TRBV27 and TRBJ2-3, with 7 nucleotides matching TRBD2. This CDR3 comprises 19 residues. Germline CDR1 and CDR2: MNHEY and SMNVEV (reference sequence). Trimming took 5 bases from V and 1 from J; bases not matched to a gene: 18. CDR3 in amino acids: CASSRRFPLLSGGTDTQYF. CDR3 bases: TGTGCCAGCAGTCGTCGTTTTCCTCTCTTAAGCGGGGGCACAGATACGCAGTATTTT.

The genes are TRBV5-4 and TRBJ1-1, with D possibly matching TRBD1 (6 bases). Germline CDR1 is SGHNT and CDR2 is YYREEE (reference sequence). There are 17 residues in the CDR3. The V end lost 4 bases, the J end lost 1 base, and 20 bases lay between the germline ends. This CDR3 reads CASSPDGGRRGNTEAFF. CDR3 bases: TGTGCCAGCAGCCCAGATGGGGGCCGCCGGGGGAACACTGAAGCTTTCTTT.

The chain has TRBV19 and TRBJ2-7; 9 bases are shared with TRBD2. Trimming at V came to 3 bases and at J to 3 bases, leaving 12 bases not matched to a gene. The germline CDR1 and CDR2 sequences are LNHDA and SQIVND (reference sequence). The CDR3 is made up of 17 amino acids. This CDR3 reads CASSIGGSGGPYYEQYF. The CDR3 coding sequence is TGTGCCAGTAGTATTGGGGGTAGCGGGGGCCCATACTACGAGCAGTACTTC.

CDR3 residues: CASSHGTEQAFF. CDR3 bases: TGCGCCAGCAGTCATGGGACAGAACAAGCTTTCTTT. The rearrangement links TRBV23-1 to TRBJ1-1; 7 nucleotides line up with TRBD1. Being an ORF, TRBV23-1 has a function that is uncertain. CDR3 length equals 12 residues. J was trimmed by 9 bases and V by 3 bases; bases with no gene match: 4.

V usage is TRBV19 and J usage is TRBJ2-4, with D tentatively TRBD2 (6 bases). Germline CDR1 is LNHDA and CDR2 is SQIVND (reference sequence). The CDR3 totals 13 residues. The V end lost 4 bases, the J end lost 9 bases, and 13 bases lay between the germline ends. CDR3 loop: CASSTGGKGIQYF. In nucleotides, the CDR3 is TGTGCCAGTAGTACCGGGGGAAAGGGCATTCAGTACTTC.

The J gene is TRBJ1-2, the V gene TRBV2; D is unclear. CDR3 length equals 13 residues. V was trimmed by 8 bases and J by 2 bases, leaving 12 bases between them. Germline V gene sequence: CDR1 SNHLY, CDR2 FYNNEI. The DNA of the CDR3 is TGTGCCAGCGCGCTGAGGCTAAACTATGGCTACACCTTC. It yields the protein CASALRLNYGYTF.